This T cell receptor (beta chain) was retrieved from a study of blood T cell repertoires in COVID-19. Study-level information: Sources were T cells, B-cell-depleted T cells, or PBMCs; the material itself was cDNA or gDNA.

From germline, CDR1 is MGHRA and CDR2 YSYEKL. The CDR3 extends over 20 amino acids. Unmatched junction bases numbered 11, after V lost 0 bases and J lost 4 bases. How the authors handled the data: From reference gene primer amplification, estimates of nucleated cell counts were derived. Assay: immunoSEQ multiplex PCR; the TCRdb copy retains only in-frame clones and omits some. V, J and clone size are taken as reported in that table, and D and trimming were inferred from the DNA itself. In the table there are 250,000 to 300,000 clones, around 89% of which are singletons. Material for sequencing was peripheral blood. The V gene is TRBV4-1, the J gene TRBJ2-6, with TRBD1 matching over 11 bases. This TCR came from a woman in her sixties with acute or convalescent COVID-19. CDR3 protein: CASSQEVRTGGAGGANVLTF. CDR3 DNA sequence: TGCGCCAGCAGCCAAGAGGTGAGGACAGGGGGCGCCGGAGGGGCCAACGTCCTGACTTTC.